The next 3 T cell receptor beta chains were all read from a single sample in a study of T cell repertoires in cytomegalovirus infection. TCRdb ran MiXCR on the reads and lists one entry per CDR3 protein. The sample shows more than 400,000 distinct CDR3 sequences, more than 20% of them seen only once. Sequenced: PBMCs. These receptors were collected from a human donor in good health (CMV status not recorded). Some clones in this sample may be carry-over from other donors' samples.

This clonotype was found a few times. The V and J genes are TRBV20-1 and TRBJ2-7; TRBD1 is a possible D gene (6 bases). Looked up from germline, CDR1 is DFQATT and CDR2 is SNEGSKA (reference sequence). The CDR3 totals 13 residues. V was clipped by 8 bases and J by 0 bases, with 14 bases between them. The CDR3 DNA sequence: TGCAGTCTCCTTGGGGGCCTCTCCTACGAGCAGTACTTC. Translation gives CSLLGGLSYEQYF.

The V gene is TRBV27, the J gene TRBJ2-1, with 8 bases that match TRBD2. This CDR3 has 13 amino acids. The V gene end was trimmed by 1 base and the J gene end by 10 bases; junction bases not matched to a gene: 3. Germline loops: CDR1 MNHEY, CDR2 SMNVEV (reference sequence). The CDR3: CASSLYPGGEQFF. The CDR3 nucleotides are TGTGCCAGCAGTTTATACCCGGGGGGGGAGCAGTTCTTC.

This chain links TRBV6-2 or TRBV6-3 with TRBJ1-6; tentative D call: TRBD1 (5 bases). The germline V gene encodes CDR1 MNHEY and CDR2 SVGEGT. The CDR3 sequence is 13 residues long. V dropped 2 bases and J dropped 6 bases, with 5 bases sitting between them. The CDR3 sequence is CASSYGANSPLHF. The DNA of the CDR3 is TGTGCCAGCAGTTACGGGGCTAATTCACCCCTCCACTTT.